The text below deals with one T cell receptor beta chain. Its antigen has not been determined. Base-call qualities are not available, and no considerably larger clone is one nucleotide away. The sample is drawn from a study of control samples from healthy donors and cancer patients (dated by TCRdb to between 2020 and 2021). A distance of 4 bases separates the germline ends of V and J, which lose 4 bases and 3 bases respectively. CDR1 and CDR2 (MGHDK, SYGVNS) derive from the germline V gene. The CDR3 numbers 11 residues from cysteine through phenylalanine. Here the CDR3 DNA is all that survives: 33 bases in frame from base 1. Libraries were constructed by the immunoSEQ multiplex PCR assay. TCRdb provides this immuneACCESS table in a form limited to in-frame rearrangements. Some clones are lacking; in checked studies, under half of them reflect an unresolved V gene, and why the rest are absent is not known. The sample contains about 61,000 clones, roughly 90% of them found a single time. 5.5% to 7% of the sample belongs to the ten largest clones.

Sequenced input: PBMCs. This chain joins TRBV25-1 to TRBJ2-7; no D gene is confidently identified. The receptor comes from a man aged 55 to 70 with colorectal cancer. Here the CDR3 is given as CASSASYEQYF. The sequenced DNA is TGTGCCAGCAGTGCGAGCTACGAGCAGTACTTC.